This T cell receptor (beta chain) was retrieved from a study of T-cell memory formation after mild COVID-19 (dated by TCRdb to the early 2020s). Concerning the study at large: TCR sequence clusters from the two donors were found to be largely donor specific. In two donors, T-cell clones that expanded and contracted after mild COVID-19 were tracked by sequencing TCRalpha and TCRbeta repertoires over time. The cohort was made up of two young adult volunteers, one female and one male, who were previously healthy. What the authors observed across the whole study: The second-wave clones that peaked on day 37 were not confirmed to be SARS-CoV-2 specific. The detection of some responding clones in pre-infection memory suggests that pre-existing cross-reactive memory T cells joined the SARS-CoV-2 response. Contracting CD4+ clones appeared mostly in the CM and EM memory subsets, whereas CD8+ clones were enriched in EMRA. The study included only a couple of mild cases, and larger cohorts that include severe cases with pre-infection samples were judged to be necessary. Balanced CD4/CD8 phenotypes were observed for clones contracting from day 15 to 85, whereas a bias towards CD4+ was observed for a second wave of clones expanding from day 15 to 37.

This clonotype was detected only a few times. Its cognate antigen has yet to be identified. Base qualities were left out, and no much larger clone turns up one base away. Trimming removed 4 bases from V and 4 bases from J; the gene matches leave 0 bases unexplained. CDR1 GTSNPN and CDR2 SVGIG are derived from the germline V gene (reference sequence). The CDR3 contains 11 residues, cysteine and phenylalanine counted. Only the CDR3 portion is preserved as DNA: 33 bases, with reading frame beginning at the first base. Sequenced on an Illumina NovaSeq 6000. TCRalpha and TCRbeta cDNA libraries were constructed by 5'RACE with constant-segment primers, with sample barcodes and unique molecular identifiers being introduced. RNA was extracted from every sample with Trizol reagent. Libraries were amplified in two PCR steps, with a second sample barcode and Illumina TruSeq adapters added in the second step. Sequencing of libraries was performed on an Illumina NovaSeq with 2 x 150 bp paired-end reads. The published analysis was carried out like this. With migec v1.2.7, reads were demultiplexed and then collapsed into UMI-guided consensus sequences. With mixcr v2.1.11, UMI consensuses were aligned to TRA and TRB V and J templates and assembled into clonotypes. Expanded or contracted clonotypes were those called significant by both edgeR and NoisET, with noise models trained on biological replicates. For edgeR calls, the cutoffs were a false discovery rate-adjusted p below 0.01 and a log2 fold-change threshold of 1. As an exploratory analysis of dynamics, max-normalized trajectories of the 1000 most abundant clonotypes were examined by PCA with hierarchical clustering. Each responding clone was given a CD4 or CD8 phenotype based on the CD4+ and CD8+ repertoires, which had been sequenced separately. The public reads were reprocessed in TCRdb via fastp at Q25 and MiXCR, keeping in-frame beta chains. Identical CDR3 proteins give one entry, which carries the most common genes and DNA. For this entry, the V and J calls and clone size follow TCRdb and not the study's own pipeline. The table for this sample lists 450,000 to 700,000 distinct CDR3 sequences; approximately 18% of them were counted only once. In total, the top ten clones hold about 12% of the sample.

PBMCs were isolated by Ficoll-Paque density gradient centrifugation. The chain is made from TRBV30 and TRBJ2-7; 8 middle bases align to TRBD2. Input material: PBMCs or a T cell subset sorted from them (not recorded which). This sequence originates from an adult woman who had mild COVID-19 (a few samples of this study predate the infection). The sample titles of this study are shuffled in the database, so cell type and time point are left out; the donor was told from shared clones. The CDR3 reads as follows: CAWTGGYEQYF. The DNA is as follows: TGTGCCTGGACGGGGGGGTACGAGCAGTACTTC.